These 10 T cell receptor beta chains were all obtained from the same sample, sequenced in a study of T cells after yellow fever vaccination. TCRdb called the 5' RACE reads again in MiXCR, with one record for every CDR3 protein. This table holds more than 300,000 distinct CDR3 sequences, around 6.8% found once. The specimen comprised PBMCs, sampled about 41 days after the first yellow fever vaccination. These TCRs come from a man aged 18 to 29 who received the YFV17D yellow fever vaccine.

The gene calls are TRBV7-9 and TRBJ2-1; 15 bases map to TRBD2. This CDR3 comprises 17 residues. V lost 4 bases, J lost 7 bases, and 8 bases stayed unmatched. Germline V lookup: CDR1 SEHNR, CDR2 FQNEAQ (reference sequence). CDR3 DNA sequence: TGTGCCAGCAGCTCAAGCGGGACTAGCGGGGGGAAGAATGAGCAGTTCTTC. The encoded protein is CASSSSGTSGGKNEQFF.

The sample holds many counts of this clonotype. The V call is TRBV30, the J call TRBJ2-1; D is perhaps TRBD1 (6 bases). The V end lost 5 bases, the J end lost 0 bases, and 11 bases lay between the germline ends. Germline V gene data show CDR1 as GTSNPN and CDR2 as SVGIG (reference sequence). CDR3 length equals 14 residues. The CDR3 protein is CAWGGTSSYNEQFF. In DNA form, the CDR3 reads TGTGCCTGGGGGGGCACGAGCTCCTACAATGAGCAGTTCTTC. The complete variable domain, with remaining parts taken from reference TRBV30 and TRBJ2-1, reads SQTIHQWPATLVQPVGSPLSLECTVEGTSNPNLYWYRQAAGRGLQLLFYSVGIGQISSEVPQNLSASRPQDRQFILSSKKLLLSDSGFYLCAWGGTSSYNEQFFGPGTRLTVL.

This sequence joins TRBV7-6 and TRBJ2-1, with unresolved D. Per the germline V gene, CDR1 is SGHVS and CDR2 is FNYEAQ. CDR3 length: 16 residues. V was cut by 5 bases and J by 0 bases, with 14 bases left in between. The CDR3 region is CASSPIERRSYNEQFF. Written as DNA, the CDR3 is TGTGCCAGCAGCCCCATTGAGCGCCGCTCCTACAATGAGCAGTTCTTC.

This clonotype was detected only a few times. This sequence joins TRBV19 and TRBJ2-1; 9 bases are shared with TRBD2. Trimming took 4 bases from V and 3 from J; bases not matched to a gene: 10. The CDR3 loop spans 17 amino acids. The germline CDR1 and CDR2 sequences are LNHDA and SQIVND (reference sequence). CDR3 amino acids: CASSRRAGRGGYNEQFF. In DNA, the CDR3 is TGTGCCAGTAGTAGAAGGGCTGGGCGGGGGGGCTACAATGAGCAGTTCTTC.

The CDR3 DNA sequence: TGTGCCAGTAGCCCCGGACGGTCCTCCACAGATACGCAGTATTTT. It is translated as CASSPGRSSTDTQYF. The chain recombines TRBV19 with TRBJ2-3; D gene ambiguous. The CDR3 spans 15 residues. The V gene lost 6 bases and the J gene lost 2 bases, with 15 bases spanning the gap. Germline loops: CDR1 LNHDA, CDR2 SQIVND (reference sequence).

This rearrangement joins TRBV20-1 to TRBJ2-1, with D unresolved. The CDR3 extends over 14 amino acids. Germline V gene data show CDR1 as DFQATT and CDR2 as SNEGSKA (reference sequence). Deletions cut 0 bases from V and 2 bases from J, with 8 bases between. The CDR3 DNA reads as TGCAGTGCTAGAGAGGTTAGCACCTACAATGAGCAGTTCTTC. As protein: CSAREVSTYNEQFF.

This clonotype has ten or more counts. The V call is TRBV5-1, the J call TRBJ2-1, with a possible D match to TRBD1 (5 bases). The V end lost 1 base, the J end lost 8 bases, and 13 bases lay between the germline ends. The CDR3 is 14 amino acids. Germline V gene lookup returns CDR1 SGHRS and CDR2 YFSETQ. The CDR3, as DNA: TGCGCCAGCAGCTTGACGACAGCTAGGGATGAGCAGTTCTTC. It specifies CASSLTTARDEQFF.

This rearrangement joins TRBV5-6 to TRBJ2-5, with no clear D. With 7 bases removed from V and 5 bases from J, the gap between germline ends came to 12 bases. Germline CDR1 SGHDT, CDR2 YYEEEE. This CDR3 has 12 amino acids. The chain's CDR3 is CASATDGETQYF. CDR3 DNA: TGTGCCAGCGCCACGGACGGGGAGACCCAGTACTTC.

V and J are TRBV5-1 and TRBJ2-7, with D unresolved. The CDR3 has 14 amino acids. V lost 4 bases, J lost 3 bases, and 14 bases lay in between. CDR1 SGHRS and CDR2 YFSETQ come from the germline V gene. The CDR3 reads CASSLGRPIYEQYF. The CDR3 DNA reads TGCGCCAGCAGCCTGGGCCGACCTATCTACGAGCAGTACTTC. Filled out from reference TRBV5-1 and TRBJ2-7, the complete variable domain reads KAGVTQTPRYLIKTRGQQVTLSCSPISGHRSVSWYQQTPGQGLQFLFEYFSETQRNKGNFPGRFSGRQFSNSRSEMNVSTLELGDSALYLCASSLGRPIYEQYFGPGTRLTVT.

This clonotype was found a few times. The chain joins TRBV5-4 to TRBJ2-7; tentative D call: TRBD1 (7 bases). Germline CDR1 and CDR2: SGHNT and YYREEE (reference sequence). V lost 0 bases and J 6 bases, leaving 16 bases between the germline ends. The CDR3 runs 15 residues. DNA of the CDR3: TGTGCCAGCAGCTTGGCCCAACAGGGGAGGAGCGAGCAGTACTTC. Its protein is CASSLAQQGRSEQYF.